The rows below give T cell receptor beta chains drawn from one sample of a study of CD8 T cells in Susac syndrome. TCRdb re-analysed the immunoSEQ multiplex PCR reads in MiXCR, keeping a single row per CDR3 protein. The sample gives about 180,000 distinct CDR3 sequences, around 94% of which show up once; 0.099% is in the top ten. Specimen: CD4+ T cells from PBMCs. Receptor source: a human donor with Susac syndrome. The CDR3 runs from the conserved cysteine through the conserved F or W. Size is stated for part of the rows, as once, few or many counts, or as a class when the clone is expanded.

clone_size,v_call,cdr3_aa
NA,TRBV2,CASMAGTSIYEQYF
once,TRBV20-1,CSARAETYSGNTIYF
NA,TRBV5-1,CASSKTRDRVNEQFF
once,TRBV5-4,CASSRRIAGGDNEQFF
NA,TRBV7-2,CASSFHSPSGNTDTQYF
NA,TRBV7-3,CASCERDTDTQYF
NA,TRBV10-3,CAISVSQYEQYF
NA,TRBV6-6,CASQGYNEQFF
NA,TRBV10-2,CASSESSVFNQPQHF
NA,TRBV28,CASGSSGTSSHEQFF
NA,TRBV28,CASSWGNEKLFF
NA,TRBV20-1,CSAKVGQVSDGTYNEQFF
NA,TRBV7-9,CASSPRDRVNSNQPQHF
once,TRBV19,CASSVDTTSATEAFF
NA,TRBV7-9,CASSLRLRVSSGNTIYF
NA,TRBV13,CASSSGTGHTDTQYF
NA,TRBV29-1,CSVQPSGQDTQYF
NA,TRBV4-1,CASSHLGQGPTSQETQYF
NA,TRBV5-4,CASSRDRDEQYF
NA,TRBV4-1,CASSRLTEKLFF
NA,TRBV7-9,CASSLDGKGAFF
NA,TRBV2,CATSRRVNEQYF
NA,TRBV5-8,CASSLAGGDEQYF
NA,TRBV6-6,CASSSDRDNEQFF
NA,TRBV2,CASSPGLVYEQYF
NA,TRBV27,CASSPGQYTGYTF
NA,TRBV6-1,CASSDGLAGNKNIQYF
NA,TRBV29-1,CSVENRGNTEAFF
once,TRBV20-1,CSAGGLAGGQYF
NA,TRBV7-9,CATPIGQSNQPQHF
NA,TRBV5-1,CASSSEGAGGVYEQYF
NA,TRBV10-3,CAISESGVTDTQYF
NA,TRBV6-1,CASSPQAGNTEAFF
NA,TRBV3-1,CASSYRGRVNTEAFF
NA,TRBV6-6,CASSFQNAYEQYF